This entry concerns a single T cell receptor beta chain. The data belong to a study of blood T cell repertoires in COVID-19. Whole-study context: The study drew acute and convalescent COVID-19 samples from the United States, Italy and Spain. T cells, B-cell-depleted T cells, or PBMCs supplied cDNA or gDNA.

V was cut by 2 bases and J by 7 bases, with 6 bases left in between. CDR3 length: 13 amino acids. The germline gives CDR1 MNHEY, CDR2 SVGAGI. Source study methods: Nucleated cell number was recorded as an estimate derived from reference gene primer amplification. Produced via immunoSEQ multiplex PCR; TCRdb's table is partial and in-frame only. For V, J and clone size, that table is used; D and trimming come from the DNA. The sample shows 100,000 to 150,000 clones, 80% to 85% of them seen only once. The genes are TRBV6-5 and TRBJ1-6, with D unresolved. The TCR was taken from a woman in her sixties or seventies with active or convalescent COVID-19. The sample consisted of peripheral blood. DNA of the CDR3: TGTGCCAGCAGTTACAACACGAATTCACCCCTCCACTTT. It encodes CASSYNTNSPLHF.